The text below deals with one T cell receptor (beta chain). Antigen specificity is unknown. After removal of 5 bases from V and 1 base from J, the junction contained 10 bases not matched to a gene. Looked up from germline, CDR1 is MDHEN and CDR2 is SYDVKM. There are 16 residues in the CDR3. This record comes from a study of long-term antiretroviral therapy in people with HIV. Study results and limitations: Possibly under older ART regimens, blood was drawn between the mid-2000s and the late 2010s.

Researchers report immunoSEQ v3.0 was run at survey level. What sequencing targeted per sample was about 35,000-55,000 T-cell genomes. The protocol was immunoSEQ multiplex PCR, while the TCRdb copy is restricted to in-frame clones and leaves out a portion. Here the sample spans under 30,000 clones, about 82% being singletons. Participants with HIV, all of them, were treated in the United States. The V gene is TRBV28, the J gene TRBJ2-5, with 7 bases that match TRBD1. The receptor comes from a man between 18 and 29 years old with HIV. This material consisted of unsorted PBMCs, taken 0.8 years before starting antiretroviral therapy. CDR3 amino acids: CASSPPFRTGQETQYF. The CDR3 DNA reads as TGTGCCAGCAGTCCCCCTTTTAGGACAGGCCAAGAGACCCAGTACTTC.